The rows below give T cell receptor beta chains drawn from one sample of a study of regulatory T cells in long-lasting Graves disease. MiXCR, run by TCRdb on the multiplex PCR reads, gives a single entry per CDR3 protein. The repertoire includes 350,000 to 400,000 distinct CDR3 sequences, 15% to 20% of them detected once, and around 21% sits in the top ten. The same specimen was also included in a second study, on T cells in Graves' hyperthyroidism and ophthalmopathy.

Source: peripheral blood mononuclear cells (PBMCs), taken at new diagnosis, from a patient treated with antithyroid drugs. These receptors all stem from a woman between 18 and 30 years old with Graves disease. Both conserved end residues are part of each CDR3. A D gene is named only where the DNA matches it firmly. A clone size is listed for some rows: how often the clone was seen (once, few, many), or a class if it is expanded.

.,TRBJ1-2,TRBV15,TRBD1,CATSSSGQGANYGYTF,TGTGCCACCAGCAGCTCGGGGCAGGGGGCTAACTATGGCTACACCTTC
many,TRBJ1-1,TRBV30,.,CAWRGVAVPPNTEAFF,TGTGCCTGGAGGGGGGTTGCGGTACCACCGAACACTGAAGCTTTCTTT
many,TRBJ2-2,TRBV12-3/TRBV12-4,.,CASSLGGTRNTGELFF,TGTGCCAGCAGTTTAGGCGGGACACGTAACACCGGGGAGCTGTTTTTT
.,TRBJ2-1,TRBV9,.,CASTRRDFDNEQFF,TGTGCCAGCACCAGAAGGGACTTCGACAATGAGCAGTTCTTC
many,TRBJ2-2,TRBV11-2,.,CASSLVWGAGELFF,TGTGCCAGCAGCTTAGTGTGGGGGGCCGGGGAGCTGTTTTTT
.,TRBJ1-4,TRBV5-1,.,CASSQTQGHLFF,TGTGCCAGCAGCCAAACACAAGGGCATCTGTTTTTT
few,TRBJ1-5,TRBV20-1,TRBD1,CSARQGDNQPQHF,TGCAGTGCTAGACAGGGGGACAATCAGCCCCAGCATTTT
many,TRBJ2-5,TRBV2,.,CATYGGDNTYF,TGTGCCACCTACGGAGGGGACAACACCTACTTC
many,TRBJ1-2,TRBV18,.,CASSPRGTGIRSYGYTF,TGTGCCAGCTCACCACGGGGGACGGGGATAAGGAGCTATGGCTACACCTTC
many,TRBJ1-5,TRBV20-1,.,CSAMTSAYGQPQHF,TGCAGTGCGATGACCTCCGCGTACGGTCAGCCCCAGCATTTT
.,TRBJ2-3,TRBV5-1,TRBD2,CASSSQGTSGGEASTDTQYF,TGCGCCAGCAGCAGCCAAGGGACTAGCGGGGGGGAAGCTAGCACAGATACGCAGTATTTT
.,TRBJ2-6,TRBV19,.,CASKNPYEAGANVLTF,TGTGCCAGTAAGAACCCCTACGAGGCTGGGGCCAACGTCCTGACTTTC
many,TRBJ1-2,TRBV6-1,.,CASSKGRIYGYTF,TGTGCCAGCAGTAAAGGACGGATCTATGGCTACACCTTC